This T cell receptor (beta chain) was recovered during a study of cytomegalovirus exposure and HLA in healthy donors. General study results and limits: Per published reports, the classifier diagnosed cytomegalovirus status with high specificity and sensitivity. Most likely, a cluster of highly shared sequence variants arose as a sequencing artifact. The authors enumerated over 150 TCR beta chains as linked to cytomegalovirus. Data from an earlier analysis indicated that most TCR beta V segments were productive either about 87% or about 30% of the time.

The PCR made use of 60 Vbeta and 13 Jbeta primers. The repertoire was sequenced with immunoSEQ multiplex PCR; TCRdb's copy has only in-frame clones and lacks some. Among some 200,000 clones listed, about 80% were seen once. The J segment lost 4 bases and the V segment lost 0 bases, leaving 6 bases of the junction unmatched. This CDR3 has 16 amino acids. The V gene's germline CDR1 is SGHRS and CDR2 YFSETQ. As concerns this clone: Its antigen remains unidentified.

J is TRBJ2-3 and V is TRBV5-1; 9 nucleotides align to TRBD2. The sequenced material came from PBMCs. The receptor was isolated from a woman aged 50 to 65 in good health and CMV-seronegative. DNA of the CDR3: TGCGCCAGCAGCTTGGAAGGCGGGAGGGTGGCAGATACGCAGTATTTT. This sequence encodes CASSLEGGRVADTQYF.